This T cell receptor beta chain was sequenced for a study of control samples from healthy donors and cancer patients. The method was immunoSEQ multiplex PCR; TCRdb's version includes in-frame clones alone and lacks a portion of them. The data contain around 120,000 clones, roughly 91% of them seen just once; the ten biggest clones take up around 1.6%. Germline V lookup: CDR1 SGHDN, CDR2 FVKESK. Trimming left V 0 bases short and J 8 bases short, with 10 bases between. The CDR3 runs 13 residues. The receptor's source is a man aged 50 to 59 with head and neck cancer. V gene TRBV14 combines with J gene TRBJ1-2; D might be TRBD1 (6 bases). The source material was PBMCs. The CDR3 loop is CASSQDLRGGYTF. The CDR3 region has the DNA TGTGCCAGCAGCCAAGACCTAAGGGGGGGCTACACCTTC.